The present T cell receptor (beta chain) was sequenced within a study of cytomegalovirus exposure and HLA in healthy donors. The CDR3 length is 13 residues. V lost 4 bases and J lost 3, with 10 bases in between. Per the germline V gene, CDR1 is MNHEY and CDR2 is SVGAGI. Regarding the study as a whole: Sequencing likely caused a cluster of highly shared sequence variants. A later analysis reported that several of the most significant clusters appeared to be linked to common viral pathogens, among them Epstein-Barr virus. In an earlier analysis, productive rearrangement rates for most beta V segments clustered near 87% or 30%. In a later analysis, productive TCRs from donors in an Asian-associated ancestry cluster reportedly carried fewer N-insertions than the cohort mean.

With respect to this clone: Its antigen is unidentified.

13 Jbeta primers and 60 Vbeta primers were used for the PCR. Clones were read by immunoSEQ multiplex PCR, and TCRdb kept only the in-frame ones, dropping some. The sample includes around 250,000 clones, about 80% of them seen just once. The sample was PBMCs. The sequence came from a woman in her sixties or seventies in good health and CMV-seropositive. The V gene is TRBV6-5, the J gene TRBJ2-7, with D possibly being TRBD1 (6 bases). The DNA for the CDR3 is TGTGCCAGCAGTTCGGAACAGGGCTACGAGCAGTACTTC. Its translation: CASSSEQGYEQYF.